This entry lists 20 T cell receptor beta chains sequenced from one sample in a study of regulatory T cells in long-lasting Graves disease. Through Arm-PCR of CDR3 regions and iRepertoire HTBI primers, TCR beta libraries were built. TCRdb ran MiXCR on the multiplex PCR reads and lists one entry per CDR3 protein. Here the sample spans about 620,000 distinct CDR3 sequences, roughly 15% being singletons. Documented time point: newly diagnosed GD, antithyroid drugs for less than 3 months. From RNA extracted from PBMCs, the TCR library was made. This sample was shared with a second study, whose subject was T cells in Graves' hyperthyroidism and ophthalmopathy.

This specimen consisted of peripheral blood mononuclear cells (PBMCs), obtained at new diagnosis, from a patient treated with antithyroid drugs. The receptors were gathered from a woman aged 25-40 years with Graves disease.

The gene calls are TRBV19 and TRBJ1-4; weak D call: TRBD1 (5 bases). Deletions cut 5 bases from V and 0 bases from J, with 19 bases between. The CDR3 covers 18 residues. Germline values: CDR1 LNHDA, CDR2 SQIVND (reference sequence). The DNA of the CDR3 is TGTGCCAGTAGTTGGGGGACCTCCGGGACGTCAACTAATGAAAAACTGTTTTTT. Protein sequence: CASSWGTSGTSTNEKLFF.

The sample holds many counts of this clonotype. J is TRBJ2-7 and V is TRBV5-5; D is possibly TRBD1 or TRBD2 (5 bases each). Germline-derived CDR1 and CDR2 are SGHKS and YYEKEE (reference sequence). Trimming removed 1 base from V and 3 bases from J, with 11 bases in between. This CDR3 is built from 14 residues. CDR3 coding DNA: TGTGCCAGCAGCTTGCAGGGACCTTACTACGAGCAGTACTTC. It specifies CASSLQGPYYEQYF. The variable domain in full, completed from reference TRBV5-5 and TRBJ2-7, reads DAGVTQSPTHLIKTRGQQVTLRCSPISGHKSVSWYQQVLGQGPQFIFQYYEKEERGRGNFPDRFSARQFPNYSSELNVNALLLGDSALYLCASSLQGPYYEQYFGPGTRLTVT.

This clonotype was seen ten or more times. This chain joins TRBV2 and TRBJ2-7, with 7 bases matching TRBD2. The length of the CDR3 is 12 residues. Germline V gene sequence: CDR1 SNHLY, CDR2 FYNNEI. Trimming cost V 7 bases and J 7 bases; bases outside gene matches: 7. As DNA, the CDR3 is TGTGCCAGCACCTGGGAGGGCCAAGAGCAGTACTTC. Its translation is CASTWEGQEQYF.

Comment on this clonotype: Being one base from a much bigger clone, this may be a read error. The V call is TRBV5-5, the J call TRBJ2-5; D possibly matches TRBD1 or TRBD2 (5 bases each). This CDR3 has 17 residues. CDR1 is SGHKS and CDR2 is YYEKEE in the germline V gene (reference sequence). Deletions cut 4 bases from V and 4 bases from J, with 23 bases between. CDR3 bases: TGTGCCAGCAGCCGGCAAATCCTCCGGGACCCCAGAGAGACCCAGTACTTC. Amino acids: CASSRQILRDPRETQYF.

This clonotype was counted a few times. This chain uses TRBV20-1 with TRBJ2-1; 11 bases are shared with TRBD2. The junction had 10 bases not matched to a gene; V was cut back by 8 bases and J by 4 bases. CDR1 and CDR2 (germline): DFQATT, SNEGSKA (reference sequence). There are 15 residues in the CDR3. CDR3 nucleotide sequence: TGCAGTACTCCACTGGGACTAGCGGCATACAATGAGCAGTTCTTC. Translating it yields CSTPLGLAAYNEQFF.

This clonotype has a handful of counts. The chain joins TRBV28 to TRBJ2-7; 10 bases are a match to TRBD1. The germline gives CDR1 MDHEN, CDR2 SYDVKM. Trimming at V came to 4 bases and at J to 5 bases, leaving 11 bases not matched to a gene. This CDR3 is 16 amino acids long. The CDR3 DNA follows: TGTGCCAGCAGTTCGCCGGGGACAGGGGAATTTAACGAGCAGTACTTC. Translated: CASSSPGTGEFNEQYF.

At least ten counts were recorded for this clonotype. The CDR3 DNA reads TGTGCCACCAGTGATTACGGGACAGAGTTTACCTTC. It yields the protein CATSDYGTEFTF. This sequence joins TRBV24-1 and TRBJ1-2; 7 positions agree with TRBD1. The junction had 7 bases not matched to a gene; V was cut back by 2 bases and J by 14 bases. Germline V lookup: CDR1 KGHDR, CDR2 SFDVKD. The length of the CDR3 is 12 residues.

J is TRBJ2-5 and V is TRBV14; D is ambiguous. Trimming pared 3 bases from V and 7 bases from J, leaving 12 bases between. The CDR3 loop spans 13 amino acids. The germline V gene encodes CDR1 SGHDN and CDR2 FVKESK. The CDR3 loop reads CASSQMGLVTQYF. CDR3 in DNA: TGTGCCAGCAGCCAGATGGGATTGGTGACCCAGTACTTC.

This clonotype showed up many times. The chain has TRBV28 and TRBJ1-1, with 9 bases lining up with TRBD1. The CDR3 extends over 17 amino acids. Germline-derived CDR1 and CDR2 are MDHEN and SYDVKM. Trimming cost V 7 bases and J 4 bases; bases outside gene matches: 16. The CDR3 coding sequence is TGTGCCAGCACCCTTACAGGGGGCCTAATCGTAGGCACTGAAGCTTTCTTT. It is translated as CASTLTGGLIVGTEAFF.

This clonotype was seen repeatedly, ten times or more. The chain recombines TRBV7-8 with TRBJ2-7; 9 nucleotides line up with TRBD1. The V gene end was trimmed by 0 bases and the J gene end by 2 bases; junction bases not matched to a gene: 2. Germline loops: CDR1 SGHVS, CDR2 FQNEAQ. The CDR3 length is 15 residues. The CDR3 loop is CASSLANRGPYEQYF. CDR3 nucleotides: TGTGCCAGCAGCTTAGCTAACAGGGGGCCCTACGAGCAGTACTTC.

CDR3 amino acids: CASSWGRGTEAFF. For the CDR3, the DNA is TGTGCCAGCAGCTGGGGAAGGGGTACTGAAGCTTTCTTT. V and J are TRBV11-2 and TRBJ1-1, with D maybe TRBD1 (5 bases). Trimming removed 4 bases from V and 5 bases from J, with 11 bases in between. The CDR3 consists of 13 residues. Germline CDR1 and CDR2: SGHAT and FQNNGV.

This clonotype was counted only a few times. The rearrangement joins TRBV20-1 to TRBJ1-5; the match to TRBD1 covers 8 bases. With V trimmed by 5 bases and J by 13 bases, 4 bases remained unmatched. The CDR3 spans 10 residues. CDR1 is DFQATT, CDR2 SNEGSKA, per germline (reference sequence). The CDR3 protein is CSADRGTQHF. CDR3 bases: TGCAGTGCTGACAGGGGTACTCAGCATTTT.

The DNA for the CDR3 is TGCAGTGCTACCGGCTCGTTGGGGGGCACCTACGAGCAGTACTTC. Its protein product is CSATGSLGGTYEQYF. The rearrangement joins TRBV20-1 to TRBJ2-7; D could derive from TRBD1 or TRBD2 (6 bases each). CDR1 DFQATT and CDR2 SNEGSKA come from the germline V gene (reference sequence). The CDR3 spans 15 residues. Trimming cost V 4 bases and J 2 bases, with 18 bases left between them.

This clonotype has a count of ten or more. The chain uses TRBV29-1 and TRBJ2-1, with D possibly being TRBD1 or TRBD2 (5 bases each). The CDR3 consists of 12 residues. CDR1 SQVTM and CDR2 ANQGSEA come from the germline V gene. Deletions cut 7 bases from V and 2 bases from J, with 9 bases between. The CDR3 nucleotides are TGCAGCGGGGACGCAACCTACAATGAGCAGTTCTTC. This sequence encodes CSGDATYNEQFF.

The chain carries TRBV20-1 and TRBJ2-3, with 10 bases that match TRBD1. Losses at the gene ends were 3 bases for V and 10 bases for J; bases not matched to a gene: 10. Germline V gives CDR1 DFQATT, CDR2 SNEGSKA (reference sequence). The CDR3 runs to 14 residues. CDR3 sequence reads: CSASVPGQGIAQYF. The CDR3 nucleotides are TGCAGTGCTAGCGTCCCGGGACAGGGGATAGCGCAGTATTTT.

For this clonotype: A much larger clone is a single base away; this may be a read error. V usage is TRBV2 and J usage is TRBJ2-1, with TRBD2 matching 7 bases. In germline, CDR1 is SNHLY, CDR2 FYNNEI. This CDR3 region has 14 residues. The CDR3 nucleotides read TGTGCCGGGGGGGAATCCGGGACTTATAATGAGCGGTTCTTC. This gives the protein CAGGESGTYNERFF.

This chain joins TRBV10-3 and TRBJ1-1; D is possibly TRBD1 (6 bases). Trimming removed 8 bases at V and 0 bases at J, with 10 bases between. The CDR3 runs to 13 residues. CDR1 and CDR2 from the germline V gene are ENHRY and SYGVKD. CDR3 DNA: TGTGCCATCCTAGACAGGTTGAACACTGAAGCTTTCTTT. Residues: CAILDRLNTEAFF.

This chain connects TRBV20-1 to TRBJ2-7, with 12 bases that match TRBD2. J gave up 6 bases and V 3 bases, and 9 bases lay outside the gene matches. Germline CDR1 DFQATT, CDR2 SNEGSKA (reference sequence). The CDR3 is 15 amino acids. The CDR3 DNA is TGCAGTGCTAGGAGCCGACTAGCGGGAGTTGCCGAGCAGTACTTC. This encodes CSARSRLAGVAEQYF.

As for this clonotype: Being one base from a much bigger clone, this may be a read error. This chain links TRBV29-1 with TRBJ1-3, with D uncertain. V shed 7 bases and J shed 3 bases, with 13 bases lying between them. From germline, CDR1 is SQVTM and CDR2 ANQGSEA. The CDR3 has 13 residues. CDR3 DNA sequence: TGCAGCGCCCCCACCCCGGGTGGAAACACCATATATTTT. Translated, it gives CSAPTPGGNTIYF. The whole variable domain, filled in from reference TRBV29-1 and TRBJ1-3, reads SAVISQKPSRDICQRGTSLTIQCQVDSQVTMMFWYRQQPGQSLTLIATANQGSEATYESGFVIDKFPISRPNLTFSTLTVSNMSPEDSSIYLCSAPTPGGNTIYFGEGSWLTVV.

This clonotype has just a few counts. The genes are TRBV30 and TRBJ1-5, with D possibly matching TRBD1 (5 bases). The V gene's germline CDR1 is GTSNPN and CDR2 SVGIG (reference sequence). The length of the CDR3 is 13 residues. V lost 5 bases to trimming and J lost 7 bases, with 15 bases between them. The CDR3 loop reads CAWAPSGPQPQHF. CDR3 in DNA: TGTGCCTGGGCACCCTCAGGGCCCCAGCCCCAGCATTTT.